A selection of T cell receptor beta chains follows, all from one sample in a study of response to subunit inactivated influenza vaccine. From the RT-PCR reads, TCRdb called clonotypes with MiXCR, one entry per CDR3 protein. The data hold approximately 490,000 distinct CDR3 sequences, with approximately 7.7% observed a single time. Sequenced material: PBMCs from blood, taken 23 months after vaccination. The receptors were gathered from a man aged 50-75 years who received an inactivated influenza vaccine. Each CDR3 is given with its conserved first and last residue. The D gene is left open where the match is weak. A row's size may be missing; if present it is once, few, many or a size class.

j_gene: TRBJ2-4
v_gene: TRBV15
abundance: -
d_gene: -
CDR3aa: CATSRGPGGNIQYF
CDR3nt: TGTGCCACCAGCAGAGGCCCGGGCGGAAACATTCAGTACTTC

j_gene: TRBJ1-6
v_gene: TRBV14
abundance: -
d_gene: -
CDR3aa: CASSQGGREVPPLHF
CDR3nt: TGTGCCAGCAGCCAAGGGGGCCGCGAGGTGCCACCCCTCCACTTT

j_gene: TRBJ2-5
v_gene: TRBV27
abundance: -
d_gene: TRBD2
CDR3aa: CASSTRLADHQETQYF
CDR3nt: TGTGCCAGCAGCACCCGGCTAGCGGATCACCAAGAGACCCAGTACTTC

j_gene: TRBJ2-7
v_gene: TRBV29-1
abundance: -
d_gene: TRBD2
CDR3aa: CSVGVSGSYEQYF
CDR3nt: TGCAGCGTTGGGGTCAGCGGGAGCTACGAGCAGTACTTC

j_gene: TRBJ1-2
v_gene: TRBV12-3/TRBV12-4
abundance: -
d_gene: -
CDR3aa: CASSPQRAAYGYTF
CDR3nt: TGTGCCAGCAGTCCGCAGCGGGCAGCCTATGGCTACACCTTC

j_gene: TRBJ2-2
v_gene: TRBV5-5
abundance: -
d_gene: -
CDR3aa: CATRVGYTGELFF
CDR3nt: TGTGCCACCCGAGTGGGGTACACCGGGGAGCTGTTTTTT

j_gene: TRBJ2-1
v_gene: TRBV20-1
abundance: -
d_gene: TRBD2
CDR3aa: CSARRLAGGPFTYNEQFF
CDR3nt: TGCAGTGCTAGACGACTAGCGGGAGGGCCCTTCACCTACAATGAGCAGTTCTTC

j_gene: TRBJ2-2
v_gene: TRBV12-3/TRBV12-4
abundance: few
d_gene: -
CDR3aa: CASSFGQGETGELFF
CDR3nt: TGTGCCAGCAGTTTTGGGCAGGGAGAAACCGGGGAGCTGTTTTTT

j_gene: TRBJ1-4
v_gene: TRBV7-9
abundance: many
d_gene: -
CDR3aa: CASSPQGMRSNEKLFF
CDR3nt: TGTGCCAGCAGCCCGCAGGGGATGAGGTCTAATGAAAAACTGTTTTTT

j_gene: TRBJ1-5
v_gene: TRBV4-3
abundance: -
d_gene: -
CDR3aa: CASSQVYPGGNQPQHF
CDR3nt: TGCGCCAGCAGCCAAGTGTACCCGGGTGGCAATCAGCCCCAGCATTTT

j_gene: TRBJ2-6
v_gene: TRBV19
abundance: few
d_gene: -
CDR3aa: CASSISGTGANVLTF
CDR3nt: TGTGCCAGTAGTATTTCAGGGACTGGGGCCAACGTCCTGACTTTC

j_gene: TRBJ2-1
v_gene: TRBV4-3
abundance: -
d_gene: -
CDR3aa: CASSQENTGFDEQFF
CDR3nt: TGCGCCAGCAGCCAAGAAAATACCGGGTTTGATGAGCAGTTCTTC

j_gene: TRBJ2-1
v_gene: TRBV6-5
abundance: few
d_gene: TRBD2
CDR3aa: CASSYQAGVYNEQFF
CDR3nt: TGTGCCAGCAGTTACCAAGCGGGAGTTTACAATGAGCAGTTCTTC

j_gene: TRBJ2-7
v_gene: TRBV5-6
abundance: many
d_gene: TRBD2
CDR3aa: CASSSGTSGHEQYF
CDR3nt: TGTGCCAGCAGTTCCGGGACTAGCGGGCACGAGCAGTACTTC

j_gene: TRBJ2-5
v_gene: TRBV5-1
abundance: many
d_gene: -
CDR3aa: CASSLRQQETQYF
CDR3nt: TGCGCCAGCAGCTTGAGACAGCAAGAGACCCAGTACTTC

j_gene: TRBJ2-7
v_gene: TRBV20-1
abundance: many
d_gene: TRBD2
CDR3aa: CSARDLSGRADEQYF
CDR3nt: TGCAGTGCTAGAGATTTGAGCGGGAGGGCCGACGAGCAGTACTTC

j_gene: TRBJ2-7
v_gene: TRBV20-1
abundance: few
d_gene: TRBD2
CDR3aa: CSARLTSGLSYEQYF
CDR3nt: TGCAGTGCTAGGTTGACTAGCGGGCTATCCTACGAGCAGTACTTC

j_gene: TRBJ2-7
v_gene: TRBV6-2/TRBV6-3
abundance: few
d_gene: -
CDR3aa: CASMNGLVYEQYF
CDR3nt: TGTGCCAGCATGAATGGACTTGTCTACGAGCAGTACTTC

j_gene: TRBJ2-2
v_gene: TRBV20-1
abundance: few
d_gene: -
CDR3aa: CSARLGGRMGTGELFF
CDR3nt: TGCAGTGCTCGGCTTGGGGGGCGCATGGGCACCGGGGAGCTGTTTTTT

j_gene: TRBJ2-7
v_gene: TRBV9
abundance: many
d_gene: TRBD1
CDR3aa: CASSVDSGQGFSYEQYF
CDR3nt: TGTGCCAGCAGCGTAGACTCGGGACAGGGGTTCTCCTACGAGCAGTACTTC

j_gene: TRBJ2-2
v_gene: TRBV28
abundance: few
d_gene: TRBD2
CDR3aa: CASSRAGGRGTGELFF
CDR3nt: TGTGCCAGCAGCAGGGCGGGGGGCCGTGGCACCGGGGAGCTGTTTTTT

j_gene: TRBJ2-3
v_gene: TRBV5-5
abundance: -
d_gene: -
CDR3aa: CASSQLGGQRSTDTQYF
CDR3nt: TGTGCCAGCAGCCAATTAGGTGGGCAGCGTAGCACAGATACGCAGTATTTT

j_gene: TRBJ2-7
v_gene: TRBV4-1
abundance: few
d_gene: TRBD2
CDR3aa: CASSQVQLAGGFFYEQYF
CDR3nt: TGCGCCAGCAGCCAAGTACAACTAGCGGGGGGCTTTTTCTACGAGCAGTACTTC

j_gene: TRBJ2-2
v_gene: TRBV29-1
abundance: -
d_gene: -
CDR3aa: CSVVGGGSAGELFF
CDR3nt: TGCAGCGTTGTCGGGGGCGGGTCGGCCGGGGAGCTGTTTTTT

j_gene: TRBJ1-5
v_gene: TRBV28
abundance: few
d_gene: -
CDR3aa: CASWDKRRPGNQPQHF
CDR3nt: TGTGCCAGTTGGGACAAAAGAAGACCGGGCAATCAGCCCCAGCATTTT

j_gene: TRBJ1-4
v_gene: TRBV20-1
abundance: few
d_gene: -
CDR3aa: CSARGGVANEKLFF
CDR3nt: TGCAGTGCTAGAGGGGGGGTGGCTAATGAAAAACTGTTTTTT

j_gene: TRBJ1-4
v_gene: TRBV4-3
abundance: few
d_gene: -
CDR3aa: CASSQEWRLDDEKLFF
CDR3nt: TGCGCCAGCAGCCAAGAATGGCGACTCGACGACGAAAAACTGTTTTTT

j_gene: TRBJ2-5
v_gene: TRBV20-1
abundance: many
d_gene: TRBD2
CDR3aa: CSASFGGLAGSKYQETQYF
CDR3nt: TGCAGTGCTAGTTTCGGGGGGCTAGCGGGGTCTAAGTACCAAGAGACCCAGTACTTC

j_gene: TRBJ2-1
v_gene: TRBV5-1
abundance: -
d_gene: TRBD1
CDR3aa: CASSLFTGAYNEQFF
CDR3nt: TGCGCCAGCAGCTTGTTTACAGGGGCCTACAATGAGCAGTTCTTC

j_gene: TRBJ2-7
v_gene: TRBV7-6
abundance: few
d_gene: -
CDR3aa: CASSLELGGEQYF
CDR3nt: TGTGCCAGCAGCTTAGAATTGGGGGGCGAGCAGTACTTC

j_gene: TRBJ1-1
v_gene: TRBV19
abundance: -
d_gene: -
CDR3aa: CASRADSPEAFF
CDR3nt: TGTGCCAGTAGGGCGGACAGCCCTGAAGCTTTCTTT

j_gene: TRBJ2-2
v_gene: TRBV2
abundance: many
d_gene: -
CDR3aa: CASCRQGGDTGELFF
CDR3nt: TGTGCCAGCTGTAGACAAGGGGGAGACACCGGGGAGCTGTTTTTT

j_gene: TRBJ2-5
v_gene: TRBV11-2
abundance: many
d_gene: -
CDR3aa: CASSFRSAWRETQYF
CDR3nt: TGTGCCAGCAGCTTCCGATCGGCTTGGCGAGAGACCCAGTACTTC

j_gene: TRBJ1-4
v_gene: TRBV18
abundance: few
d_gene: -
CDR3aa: CASSPGIREKLFF
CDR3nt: TGTGCCAGCTCACCGGGGATTCGAGAAAAACTGTTTTTT

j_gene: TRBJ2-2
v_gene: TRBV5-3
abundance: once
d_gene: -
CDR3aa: CARSALGPSWTGELFF
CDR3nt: TGTGCCAGAAGCGCCCTAGGCCCGTCGTGGACCGGGGAGCTGTTTTTT

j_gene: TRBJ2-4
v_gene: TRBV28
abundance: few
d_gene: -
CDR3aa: CASLSPTVKNGIQYF
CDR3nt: TGTGCCAGCCTCTCCCCGACAGTAAAAAACGGCATTCAGTACTTC

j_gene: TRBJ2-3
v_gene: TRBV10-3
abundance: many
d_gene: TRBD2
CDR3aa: CAIQVGLAATDTQYF
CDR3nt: TGTGCCATACAGGTGGGACTAGCGGCCACAGATACGCAGTATTTT

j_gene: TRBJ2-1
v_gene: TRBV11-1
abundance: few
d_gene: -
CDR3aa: CASSLGLSLGNEQFF
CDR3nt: TGTGCCAGCAGCTTAGGACTTTCTCTTGGCAATGAGCAGTTCTTC

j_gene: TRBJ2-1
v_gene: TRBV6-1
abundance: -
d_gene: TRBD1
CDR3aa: CASSPRDRGINEQFF
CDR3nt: TGTGCCAGCAGCCCTCGGGACAGGGGGATCAATGAGCAGTTCTTC

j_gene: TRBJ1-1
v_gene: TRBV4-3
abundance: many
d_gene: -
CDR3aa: CASSQDNRRGTEAFF
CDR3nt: TGCGCCAGCAGCCAAGATAATCGGAGGGGAACTGAAGCTTTCTTT

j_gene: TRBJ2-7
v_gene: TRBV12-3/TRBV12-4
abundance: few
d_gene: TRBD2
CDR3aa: CASSLGPLAGSSYEQYF
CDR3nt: TGTGCCAGCAGTTTAGGCCCACTAGCGGGAAGTAGCTACGAGCAGTACTTC

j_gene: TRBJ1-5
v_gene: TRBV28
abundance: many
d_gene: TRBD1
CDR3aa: CASRNGQGGGQPQHF
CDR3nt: TGTGCCAGCAGAAATGGACAGGGGGGCGGTCAGCCCCAGCATTTT

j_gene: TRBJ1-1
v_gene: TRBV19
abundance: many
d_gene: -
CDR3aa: CASSTPRTVYTEAFF
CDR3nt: TGTGCCAGTAGTACCCCCCGGACGGTCTACACTGAGGCTTTCTTT

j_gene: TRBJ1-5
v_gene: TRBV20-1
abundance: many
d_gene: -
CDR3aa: CSARDQFAGKNQPQHF
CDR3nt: TGCAGTGCTAGAGATCAGTTTGCAGGGAAAAATCAGCCCCAGCATTTT

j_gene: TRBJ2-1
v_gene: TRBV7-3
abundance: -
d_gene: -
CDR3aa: CASSLERVEAYNEQFF
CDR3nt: TGTGCCAGCAGCTTAGAAAGGGTGGAGGCCTACAATGAGCAGTTCTTC

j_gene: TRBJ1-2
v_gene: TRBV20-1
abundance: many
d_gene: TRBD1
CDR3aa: CSAPTGGYGYTF
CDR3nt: TGCAGTGCTCCGACAGGGGGCTATGGCTACACCTTC

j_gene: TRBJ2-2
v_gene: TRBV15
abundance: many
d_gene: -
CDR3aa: CATSRQGSGELFF
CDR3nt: TGTGCCACCAGCAGACAGGGGTCCGGGGAGCTGTTTTTT

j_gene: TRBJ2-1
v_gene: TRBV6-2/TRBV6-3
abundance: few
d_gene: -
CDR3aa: CASSYRGRERLNEQFF
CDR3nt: TGTGCCAGCAGTTATCGGGGGCGGGAGCGGCTCAATGAGCAGTTCTTC

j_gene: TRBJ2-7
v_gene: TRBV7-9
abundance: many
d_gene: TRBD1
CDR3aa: CASSLGQGAAYEQYF
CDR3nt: TGTGCCAGCAGCCTAGGACAGGGGGCGGCCTACGAGCAGTACTTC

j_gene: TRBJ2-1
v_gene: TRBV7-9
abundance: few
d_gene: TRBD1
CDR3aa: CASSLAPRGPEFF
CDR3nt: TGTGCCAGCAGCTTAGCGCCTAGGGGGCCGGAGTTCTTC

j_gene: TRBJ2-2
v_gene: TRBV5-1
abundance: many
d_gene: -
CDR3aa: CASSLGTANTGELFF
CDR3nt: TGCGCCAGCAGCTTGGGGACAGCGAACACCGGGGAGCTGTTTTTT

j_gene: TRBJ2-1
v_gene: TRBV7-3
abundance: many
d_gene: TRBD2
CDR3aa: CASSKGLAGHNEQFF
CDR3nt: TGTGCCAGCAGCAAGGGACTAGCGGGCCACAATGAGCAGTTCTTC

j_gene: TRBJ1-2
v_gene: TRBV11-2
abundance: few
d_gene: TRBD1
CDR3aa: CASSYEDRAGYTF
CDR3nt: TGTGCCAGCAGCTACGAGGACAGGGCTGGCTACACCTTC

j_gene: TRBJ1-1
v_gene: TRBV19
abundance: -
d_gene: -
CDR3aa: CASSIGSFTEAFF
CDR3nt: TGTGCCAGTAGTATTGGCAGCTTCACTGAAGCTTTCTTT

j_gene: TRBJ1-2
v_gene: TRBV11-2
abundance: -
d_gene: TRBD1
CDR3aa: CASSLDRAVGYTF
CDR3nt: TGTGCCAGCAGCTTGGACAGGGCGGTCGGCTACACCTTC

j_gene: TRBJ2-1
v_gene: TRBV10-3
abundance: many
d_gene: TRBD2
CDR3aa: CAISEARYQREESYNEQFF
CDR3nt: TGTGCCATCAGTGAGGCCAGGTATCAGCGGGAGGAGTCCTACAATGAGCAGTTCTTC

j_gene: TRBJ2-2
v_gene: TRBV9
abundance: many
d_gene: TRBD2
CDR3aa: CASSVSGGDTGELFF
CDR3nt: TGTGCCAGCAGCGTCAGCGGGGGGGACACCGGGGAGCTGTTTTTT

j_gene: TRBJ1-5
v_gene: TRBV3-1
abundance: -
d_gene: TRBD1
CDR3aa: CASSQAQGVQPQHF
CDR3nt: TGTGCCAGCAGCCAAGCACAGGGGGTTCAGCCCCAGCATTTT

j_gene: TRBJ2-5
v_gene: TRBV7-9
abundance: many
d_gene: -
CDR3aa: CASSLGGGLETQYF
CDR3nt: TGTGCCAGCAGCTTAGGTGGAGGGTTGGAGACCCAGTACTTC